This TCR beta chain was profiled in a study of early T cells in non-severe SARS-CoV-2 infection (dated by TCRdb to about 2021). For context, the study as a whole: Because TCR sequencing was done on bulk RNA from unsorted whole blood, the alpha and beta chains could not be paired. The study at large found these results: VDJdb matching was skewed toward anti-spike CD8 responses and likely underestimated virus-specific expansions, missing private and CD4 specificities.

This was a case-control study nested in a cohort of healthcare workers in London, UK, who had nasopharyngeal swab PCR tests and blood samples taken every week. Healthcare workers were recruited between 23 and 31 March 2020, during the week of the UK lockdown, and were followed weekly for up to roughly 16 weeks. As to this clonotype: Its binding antigen is unknown. Within one base of it there is no much larger clone, and no base qualities were kept.

The library came from 5' RACE. The instrument was a NextSeq 500. Unique molecular identifiers were attached to individual cDNA molecules in the TCR library protocol so that sequencing error and PCR bias could be corrected. Both TCR alpha and beta chains were sequenced, and tight co-correlation was observed between alpha and beta sequence abundances in each sample. The authors' analysis ran thus. V gene, J gene and CDR3 annotation of TCR sequences was performed with Decombinator V4. TCRs were defined as expanded if a significant change between any two time points was detected under a Poisson model with p below 0.0001. TCR abundances were normalised to the total number of TCRs sequenced in each sample and reported as counts per million. TRAV1-2 paired with TRAJ12, TRAJ20 or TRAJ33 defined MAIT TCRs, while TRAV10 paired with TRAJ18 defined iNKT TCRs. VDJdb, accessed on 1 November 2021, was searched for TCRs annotated for CMV, EBV and SARS-CoV-2, and TCRs annotated for more than one antigen were excluded. In-frame beta chains were kept once TCRdb had trimmed the public reads at Q25 with fastp and called clones with MiXCR. Identical CDR3 proteins give one entry, which carries the most common genes and DNA. The V and J calls and clone size are TCRdb's, not the authors'. This sample lists 70,000 to 85,000 distinct CDR3 sequences; roughly 4.7% were detected once. The ten biggest clones cover roughly 7.3% of the sample.

From its cysteine to its phenylalanine, the CDR3 spans 15 amino acids. The DNA shown is the 45-base CDR3, in frame from base 1. The V and J ends are trimmed by 1 base and 7 bases, leaving 16 bases between them. The germline V gene specifies SGHVS as CDR1 and FNYEAQ as CDR2. In this chain, TRBV7-6 is recombined with TRBJ1-2; the D segment cannot be called with confidence. The receptor was isolated from an adult who was a healthcare worker with PCR-confirmed SARS-CoV-2 infection or an uninfected control (not recorded which). Material: whole blood, obtained at baseline. The CDR3 protein sequence reads: CASSLGSMGSAGYTF. Read as DNA, the sequence is TGTGCCAGCAGCTTAGGGTCCATGGGGAGTGCTGGCTACACCTTC.